This passage covers 27 T cell receptor beta chains from one sample sequenced in a study of T cell clonality in common variable immunodeficiency. General study findings and limits: Common variable immunodeficiency TCR beta sequences reportedly had fewer deletions and N-nucleotide insertions.

These receptors' antigens are unknown. Sequencing was performed with immunoSEQ multiplex PCR; in TCRdb, only in-frame clones are kept and a portion is missing. The sample was found to contain roughly 20,000 clones, and every one recurs. The sample consisted of peripheral blood mononuclear cells. Receptor source: a human donor with common variable immunodeficiency.

About this clone: The read is 3 residues too short to cover the CDR3 end, so that end is filled in from the germline J gene. The V and J genes are TRBV30 and TRBJ1-1; 11 bases align to TRBD1. Germline V CDR1 and CDR2: GTSNPN, SVGIG (reference sequence). The V and J ends lost 0 bases and 6 bases, in that order; junction bases with no gene match: 6. This CDR3 region has 15 residues. CDR3: CAWSVQGTGGAEAFF. Incomplete CDR3 DNA: TGTGCCTGGAGTGTACAGGGGACAGGGGGGGCTGAA.

As concerns this clone: The read ends 3 residues shy of where the CDR3 ends; the end is completed using the germline J gene. The rearrangement links TRBV19 to TRBJ1-1; TRBD1 agrees at 8 bases. Germline V gene lookup returns CDR1 LNHDA and CDR2 SQIVND (reference sequence). V was clipped by 5 bases and J by 1 base; unmatched bases: 9. This CDR3 is built from 16 residues. CDR3 sequence: CASSSPQGTGNTEAFF. Incomplete CDR3 DNA: TGTGCCAGTAGTTCGCCCCAAGGGACAGGGAACACTGAA.

Only a few counts were recorded for this clone. Read sequence stops 3 residues before the CDR3 end, and the germline J gene provides the missing end. The gene calls are TRBV19 and TRBJ2-1; 7 bases map to TRBD2. The CDR3 contains 14 residues. V dropped 7 bases and J dropped 6; count of bases not matched to a gene: 9. Germline V lookup: CDR1 LNHDA, CDR2 SQIVND (reference sequence). CDR3 sequence: CASKRASGSNEQFF. CDR3 DNA, as far as it was read: TGTGCCAGTAAAAGGGCTAGCGGTTCCAATGAG.

This clone turned up a few times. From the germline J gene comes the end of the CDR3, since the read stops 3 residues before it. The gene calls are TRBV7-8 and TRBJ2-5; 9 bases are a match to TRBD1. Trimming removed 7 bases from V and 5 bases from J; junction bases left unmatched: 11. The germline gives CDR1 SGHVS, CDR2 FQNEAQ. The CDR3 covers 15 residues. The CDR3 protein is CASTELTGGWETQYF. CDR3 DNA, as far as it was read: TGTGCCAGCACCGAATTAACAGGGGGCTGGGAGACC. Using reference TRBV7-8 and TRBJ2-5 for the parts outside the CDR3, the full variable domain is GAGVSQSPRYKVAKRGQDVALRCDPISGHVSLFWYQQALGQGPEFLTYFQNEAQLDKSGLPSDRFFAERPEGSVSTLKIQRTQQEDSAVYLCASTELTGGWETQYFGPGTRLLVL.

For this clone: The CDR3 end lies 3 residues beyond the end of the read and is filled in from the germline J gene. The chain recombines TRBV18 with TRBJ2-7; a possible D gene is TRBD1 (6 bases). The CDR3 spans 14 residues. Trimming removed 4 bases from V and 2 bases from J, with 12 bases in between. CDR1 and CDR2 from the germline V gene are KGHSH and LQKENI. The sequenced CDR3 bases are TGTGCCAGCTCACGACAGGTTGGGGCCTACGAG. Amino acids: CASSRQVGAYE. The whole CDR3 reads CASSRQVGAYEQYF.

This clone occurred a few times. This chain's CDR3 is CASRDRTERGQPQHF. The sequenced CDR3 bases are TGTGCCAGCAGGGACAGGACAGAGAGAGGCCAGCCC. The V and J genes are TRBV6-7 and TRBJ1-5; 7 bases are shared with TRBD1. The CDR3 extends 3 residues past the end of the read, so its final part is completed from the germline J gene. TRBV6-7 is filed as an ORF, its function uncertain. This CDR3 is 15 amino acids long. Unmatched junction bases numbered 12, after V lost 6 bases and J lost 7 bases.

This clone has more than one count but fewer than ten. The read terminates 3 residues ahead of where the CDR3 ends, so the germline J gene completes it. V and J are TRBV6-2 or TRBV6-3 and TRBJ1-6, with D unresolved. The V end was cut by 2 bases, the J end by 2 bases, with 10 bases between. This CDR3 comprises 16 residues. Germline V CDR1 and CDR2: MNHEY, SVGEGT. The CDR3: CASSYGQFAYNSPLHF. The CDR3 DNA, read in part, is TGTGCCAGCAGTTACGGGCAGTTCGCCTATAATTCACCC.

About this clone: Sequencing ends 3 residues short of the CDR3 end; the germline J gene provides the rest. This chain uses TRBV7-2 with TRBJ2-3, with 7 bases fitting TRBD1. Germline V gene lookup returns CDR1 SGHTA and CDR2 FQGNSA. The CDR3 length is 15 residues. The junction had 6 bases not matched to a gene; V was cut back by 6 bases and J by 0 bases. The CDR3 bases that were read are TGTGCCAGCAGGAGGGACAGATCTAGCACAGATACG. It is translated as CASRRDRSSTDT. In full, the CDR3 is CASRRDRSSTDTQYF.

As to this clone: Read coverage stops 3 residues before the CDR3 terminus; the germline J gene supplies the remainder. V is TRBV2 and J is TRBJ2-5; TRBD1 agrees at 7 bases. Trimming removed 6 bases from V and 7 bases from J; junction bases left unmatched: 11. The CDR3 length is 14 residues. The germline V gene has CDR1 SNHLY and CDR2 FYNNEI. The sequenced CDR3 bases are TGTGCCAGCAGCGTCCGGGTCCCAGGGGGGACC. Translation gives CASSVRVPGGT. The whole CDR3 sequence is CASSVRVPGGTQYF.

The table lists this clone with a few counts. The CDR3 is cut off 3 residues early in the read; its end comes from the germline J gene. The chain couples TRBV7-2 to TRBJ1-2; D not resolved. Trimming shortened V by 4 bases and J by 1 base, and 10 bases separated the two germline ends. The CDR3 totals 14 residues. The germline gives CDR1 SGHTA, CDR2 FQGNSA. The CDR3 is CASSSQLRNYGYTF. The CDR3 DNA, read in part, is TGTGCCAGCAGCTCACAGCTACGTAACTATGGC.

This clone was counted only a few times. The CDR3 end lies 3 residues beyond the end of the read and is filled in from the germline J gene. The genes are TRBV11-2 and TRBJ2-5; 12 nucleotides align to TRBD2. The J segment lost 6 bases and the V segment lost 1 base, leaving 3 bases of the junction unmatched. There are 15 residues in the CDR3. The germline V gene has CDR1 SGHAT and CDR2 FQNNGV. The CDR3: CASSLGTSGVQTQYF. CDR3 DNA, as far as it was read: TGTGCCAGCAGCTTAGGGACTAGCGGGGTACAGACC. The full variable domain, in which reference TRBV11-2 and TRBJ2-5 provide the parts outside the CDR3, is EAGVAQSPRYKIIEKRQSVAFWCNPISGHATLYWYQQILGQGPKLLIQFQNNGVVDDSQLPKDRFSAERLKGVDSTLKIQPAKLEDSAVYLCASSLGTSGVQTQYFGPGTRLLVL.

This clone was counted a few times. The read ends 3 residues early relative to the CDR3; the germline J gene fills the gap. The chain employs TRBV7-9 and TRBJ2-7; TRBD1 might be the D (5 bases). The V gene's germline CDR1 is SEHNR and CDR2 FQNEAQ (reference sequence). The CDR3 length is 11 residues. V shed 3 bases and J shed 6 bases, with 6 bases lying between them. The covered CDR3 bases are TGTGCCAGCAGCTTTACAGGCGAG. Translation: CASSFTGE. The full-length CDR3 reads as CASSFTGEQYF.

This clone came up a few times. Read data end 3 residues before the CDR3 end; the end is taken from the germline J gene. The rearrangement links TRBV2 to TRBJ2-5; TRBD1 agrees at 7 bases. CDR1 SNHLY and CDR2 FYNNEI come from the germline V gene. Trimming removed 8 bases from V and 2 bases from J; junction bases left unmatched: 5. The CDR3 loop spans 13 amino acids. CDR3 bases read: TGTGCCAGCTGCCGGGACAGACAAGAGACC. Translated: CASCRDRQET. The entire CDR3 sequence reads CASCRDRQETQYF.

This clone was observed a few times. The CDR3 goes on 3 residues after the read ends, and that part is filled in from the germline J gene. The chain carries TRBV19 and TRBJ2-1; 9 bases line up with TRBD2. The ends lost 2 bases at V and 9 bases at J; junction bases unmatched: 11. This CDR3 spans 16 amino acids. CDR1 is LNHDA, CDR2 SQIVND, per germline (reference sequence). CDR3 DNA (partial): TGTGCCAGTAGTATACTTAGCGGGAGATTAATGAGTGAG. This codes for CASSILSGRLMSE. The full CDR3 protein reads CASSILSGRLMSEQFF. Full variable domain (rest looked up from reference TRBV19 and TRBJ2-1): DGGITQSPKYLFRKEGQNVTLSCEQNLNHDAMYWYRQDPGQGLRLIYYSQIVNDFQKGDIAEGYSVSREKKESFPLTVTSAQKNPTAFYLCASSILSGRLMSEQFFGPGTRLTVL.

In this sample, this clone turned up a few times. The read ends 3 residues early relative to the CDR3; the germline J gene fills the gap. The rearrangement joins TRBV19 to TRBJ2-2; a possible D gene is TRBD1 (6 bases). Germline V gene sequence: CDR1 LNHDA, CDR2 SQIVND (reference sequence). The V gene lost 6 bases and the J gene lost 4 bases, with 9 bases spanning the gap. There are 13 residues in the CDR3. CDR3 amino acids: CASRTGVTGELFF. Incomplete CDR3 DNA: TGTGCCAGTAGGACAGGAGTCACCGGGGAG.

This clone was seen only a few times. The missing CDR3 end, 3 residues past where the read stops, is filled in from the germline J gene. V is TRBV6-1 and J is TRBJ2-5; 8 bases fit TRBD2. Germline V gives CDR1 MNHNS, CDR2 SASEGT. V lost 4 bases, J lost 4 bases, and 5 bases stayed unmatched. There are 14 residues in the CDR3. The CDR3 is CASSVSGKGETQYF. Incomplete CDR3 DNA: TGTGCCAGCAGTGTTAGCGGGAAGGGAGAGACC.

This clone was picked up a small number of times. CDR3 loop: CASSVGAQDYGYTF. The CDR3 DNA, read in part, is TGTGCCAGCAGTGTGGGGGCGCAGGACTATGGC. This sequence joins TRBV2 and TRBJ1-2, with TRBD1 as a possible D gene (6 bases). The DNA ends 3 residues before the CDR3 does, and the rest of the CDR3 is filled in from the germline J gene. The germline V and J ends were trimmed by 4 bases and 3 bases, with 12 bases remaining between them. The CDR3 covers 14 residues. From germline, CDR1 is SNHLY and CDR2 FYNNEI.

This clone was counted only a few times. The CDR3 sequence: CASSSSGKETQYF. CDR3 DNA (partial): TGTGCCAGCTCATCGAGCGGAAAAGAGACC. The rearrangement joins TRBV18 to TRBJ2-5; D is possibly TRBD2 (5 bases). The read ends 3 residues shy of where the CDR3 ends; the end is completed using the germline J gene. This CDR3 contains 13 residues. The V end lost 5 bases, the J end lost 3 bases, and 10 bases lay between the germline ends. Per the germline V gene, CDR1 is KGHSH and CDR2 is LQKENI.

About this clone: The read terminates 3 residues before the CDR3 end, so the remaining end is supplied by the germline J gene. The V gene is TRBV30, the J gene TRBJ1-4; 7 positions match TRBD1. The germline gives CDR1 GTSNPN, CDR2 SVGIG (reference sequence). V shed 5 bases and J 4 bases; nucleotides not matched to a gene: 4. The CDR3 covers 13 residues. The sequenced CDR3 bases are TGTGCCTGGCGCGGGACAGTTAATGAAAAA. Amino acids: CAWRGTVNEK. The CDR3 as a whole reads CAWRGTVNEKLFF.

As regards this clone: The read terminates 3 residues before the CDR3 end, so the remaining end is supplied by the germline J gene. This chain joins TRBV18 and TRBJ1-2; D perhaps matches TRBD1 (5 bases). There are 15 residues in the CDR3. V lost 8 bases and J 4 bases, leaving 20 bases between the germline ends. CDR1 KGHSH and CDR2 LQKENI come from the germline V gene. The part of the CDR3 DNA that was read is TGTGCCAGCCAGTTCATGCAGGGCGAGATCTATGGC. Translating it yields CASQFMQGEIYG. From start to end, the CDR3 is CASQFMQGEIYGYTF.

This clone occurred a few times. The CDR3 DNA, read in part, is TGTGCCAGTAGAGTAGCGGGAGTGGAGACC. This encodes CASRVAGVET. In full, the CDR3 is CASRVAGVETQYF. The J gene is TRBJ2-5, the V gene TRBV19; 9 nucleotides align to TRBD2. The CDR3 end is not reached by the read, which stops 3 residues before it; the germline J gene fills it in. CDR1 is LNHDA, CDR2 SQIVND, per germline (reference sequence). This CDR3 is built from 13 residues. V dropped 6 bases and J dropped 5; count of bases not matched to a gene: 4.

This clone was counted between two and nine times. The CDR3 loop reads CASSIRGFGNTIYF. The sequenced CDR3 bases are TGTGCCAGTAGTATCAGGGGATTTGGAAACACC. J is TRBJ1-3 and V is TRBV19, with a tentative D call TRBD1 (6 bases). Coverage ceases 3 residues before the CDR3 finishes, and the germline J gene fills in the end. The ends were cut back, 3 bases at V and 3 bases at J, with 9 bases in the middle. The CDR3 contains 14 residues. Germline V gives CDR1 LNHDA, CDR2 SQIVND (reference sequence).

About this clone: The CDR3 is cut off 3 residues early in the read; its end comes from the germline J gene. V and J are TRBV7-2 and TRBJ2-7; D perhaps matches TRBD2 (6 bases). V lost 1 base to trimming and J lost 3 bases, with 13 bases between them. The germline CDR1 and CDR2 sequences are SGHTA and FQGNSA. The CDR3 consists of 15 residues. The DNA read from the CDR3 is TGTGCCAGCAGCTTAGTAGCTAGCGTAGGCTACGAG. Amino acids: CASSLVASVGYE. The entire CDR3 sequence reads CASSLVASVGYEQYF.

In regard to this clone: The CDR3 end lies 3 residues beyond the end of the read and is filled in from the germline J gene. The chain is built from TRBV5-1 and TRBJ1-2, with 8 bases fitting TRBD1. CDR1 is SGHRS and CDR2 is YFSETQ in the germline V gene. This CDR3 has 13 amino acids. The sequenced CDR3 bases are TGCGCCAGCAGCTTAGGACAGGGAAAAGGC. It codes for CASSLGQGKG. The whole CDR3 reads CASSLGQGKGYTF.

This clone is medium-sized in the sample. The read falls 3 residues short of the CDR3 end, and the missing part is taken from the germline J gene. V usage is TRBV3-1 (or the pseudogene TRBV3-2) and J usage is TRBJ1-2, with a weak D call TRBD1 (6 bases). The CDR3 has 14 residues. Germline V gene sequence: CDR1 LGHDT, CDR2 YNNKEL (reference sequence). V was trimmed by 2 bases and J by 4 bases, leaving 11 bases between them. The covered CDR3 bases are TGTGCCAGCAGCCAAACCAGGGGAAGCTATGGC. This encodes CASSQTRGSYG. The full CDR3 reads CASSQTRGSYGYTF.

This clone was observed a few times. The sequenced fragment ends 3 residues before the CDR3 boundary, so the rest is inferred from the germline J gene. V and J are TRBV30 and TRBJ2-5; D not certain. The CDR3 loop spans 10 amino acids. Germline CDR1 is GTSNPN and CDR2 is SVGIG (reference sequence). Trimming took off 5 bases at V and 2 bases at J, with 3 bases between the two ends. Incomplete CDR3 DNA: TGTGCCTGGTCTCAAGAGACC. Translating it yields CAWSQET. The entire CDR3 protein is CAWSQETQYF.

A remark on this clone: Sequencing ends 3 residues short of the CDR3 end; the germline J gene provides the rest. This sample includes further DNA sequences coding for the same CDR3. This chain joins TRBV7-2 and TRBJ2-7, with 7 bases aligning to TRBD2. CDR3 length equals 14 residues. Germline loops: CDR1 SGHTA, CDR2 FQGNSA. The V gene end was trimmed by 1 base and the J gene end by 4 bases; junction bases not matched to a gene: 4. The CDR3 DNA, read in part, is TGTGCCAGCAGCTTAGGGGCTAGCGGTTACGAG. Residues: CASSLGASGYE. The whole CDR3 protein is CASSLGASGYEQYF.